Shown below are 27 T cell receptor beta chains from a single sample sequenced in a study of identical twins. TCRdb re-called the 5' RACE reads with MiXCR, one entry per CDR3 protein. The table lists 400,000 to 550,000 distinct CDR3 sequences, 24% of them singletons, with just under 3% in the top ten. This sample also belongs to another study, concerning T cells expressing NK-cell markers.

Sequencing was carried out using CD4+ T cells sorted from blood. The receptor set was obtained from a woman under 30 in good health.

In its sample, this clonotype was seen a few times. This sequence joins TRBV30 and TRBJ1-5; no definite D call. Germline loops: CDR1 GTSNPN, CDR2 SVGIG (reference sequence). The CDR3 extends over 13 amino acids. V lost 3 bases and J 1 base, leaving 7 bases between the germline ends. CDR3 in DNA: TGTGCCTGGAGCCAGGACAGCAATCAGCCCCAGCATTTT. Its translation is CAWSQDSNQPQHF.

The chain combines TRBV18 with TRBJ2-7; D may be TRBD1 or TRBD2 (5 bases each). The CDR3 loop spans 14 amino acids. Trimming removed 3 bases from V and 6 bases from J, with 15 bases in between. CDR1 and CDR2 (germline): KGHSH, LQKENI. The CDR3 region is CASSPSLLGGEQYF. The CDR3 DNA reads as TGTGCCAGCTCACCTAGTCTTCTTGGGGGCGAGCAGTACTTC. Using reference TRBV18 and TRBJ2-7 for the parts outside the CDR3, the full variable domain is NAGVMQNPRHLVRRRGQEARLRCSPMKGHSHVYWYRQLPEEGLKFMVYLQKENIIDESGMPKERFSAEFPKEGPSILRIQQVVRGDSAAYFCASSPSLLGGEQYFGPGTRLTVT.

Only a few counts were recorded for this clonotype. The rearrangement links TRBV5-1 to TRBJ2-1; D perhaps matches TRBD1 (6 bases). Germline assignment: CDR1 SGHRS and CDR2 YFSETQ. The CDR3 runs 15 residues. V gave up 3 bases and J gave up 3 bases, with 13 bases separating them. In DNA, the CDR3 is TGCGCCAGCAGCTGGACCGGGACATTCTACAATGAGCAGTTCTTC. Residues: CASSWTGTFYNEQFF.

The chain employs TRBV7-8 and TRBJ1-2, with D unresolved. The V gene's germline CDR1 is SGHVS and CDR2 FQNEAQ. Trimming left V 3 bases short and J 8 bases short, with 13 bases between. This CDR3 has 13 residues. The CDR3 spells CASSFNPVEGYTF. CDR3 in DNA: TGTGCCAGCAGCTTTAATCCGGTGGAAGGCTACACCTTC.

The table lists this clonotype with many counts. The chain couples TRBV29-1 to TRBJ1-5; a weak D match, TRBD1 (5 bases). The ends were cut back, 6 bases at V and 2 bases at J, with 8 bases in the middle. The CDR3 is made up of 12 amino acids. Germline assignment: CDR1 SQVTM and CDR2 ANQGSEA. Here the CDR3 DNA reads TGCAGCGTGAAACAGGGCAATCAGCCCCAGCATTTT. It yields the protein CSVKQGNQPQHF.

The V and J genes are TRBV7-2 and TRBJ1-2; possibly TRBD1 for D (5 bases). CDR3 length equals 14 residues. Germline assignment: CDR1 SGHTA and CDR2 FQGNSA. V was pared by 6 bases and J by 8 bases, with 19 bases between. The CDR3 coding sequence is TGTGCCAGCAGAAGGGGCGGCGGGGCGGGGGGCTACACCTTC. Amino acids: CASRRGGGAGGYTF.

This clonotype was picked up a small number of times. The chain couples TRBV12-3 or TRBV12-4 to TRBJ2-5, with D perhaps TRBD2 (5 bases). V lost 3 bases to trimming and J lost 9 bases, with 8 bases between them. The CDR3 covers 11 residues. The CDR3 reads CASSLNGAQYF. The CDR3 coding sequence is TGTGCCAGCAGTTTGAACGGGGCCCAGTACTTC.

This sequence joins TRBV7-3 and TRBJ2-3; TRBD2 agrees at 9 bases. Unmatched junction bases numbered 4, after V lost 4 bases and J lost 5 bases. CDR1 and CDR2 (germline): SGHTA, FQGTGA. CDR3 length: 14 amino acids. The chain's CDR3 is CASSSSSGVDTQYF. CDR3 nucleotide sequence: TGTGCCAGCAGCTCGTCTAGCGGGGTAGATACGCAGTATTTT.

This clonotype was seen more than once but under ten times. The CDR3 region has the DNA TGTGCCAGCAGCTTAGTACCCCAGGGTTACAATGAGCAGTTCTTC. Protein sequence: CASSLVPQGYNEQFF. The gene calls are TRBV7-2 and TRBJ2-1; weak D call: TRBD1 (5 bases). Trimming cost V 1 base and J 4 bases, with 11 bases left between them. CDR3 length: 15 residues. Germline CDR1 reads SGHTA; CDR2 reads FQGNSA.

This clonotype was seen a handful of times. The chain is built from TRBV7-9 and TRBJ2-7; 9 bases line up with TRBD1. J gave up 3 bases and V 6 bases, and 9 bases lay outside the gene matches. Looked up from germline, CDR1 is SEHNR and CDR2 is FQNEAQ (reference sequence). The CDR3 has 15 residues. CDR3 nucleotides: TGTGCCAGCAGACGGGGGGACAGGGTGGTCTACGAGCAGTACTTC. This codes for CASRRGDRVVYEQYF.

The chain has TRBV20-1 and TRBJ1-1; D remains ambiguous. The length of the CDR3 is 11 residues. V was shortened by 6 bases and J by 1 base, with 6 bases between the two germline ends. In germline, CDR1 is DFQATT, CDR2 SNEGSKA (reference sequence). CDR3 DNA: TGCAGTGCAGGGTCGAACACTGAAGCTTTCTTT. Protein product: CSAGSNTEAFF.

V is TRBV12-3 or TRBV12-4 and J is TRBJ2-4; TRBD2 matches 7 bases. The CDR3 has 15 amino acids. Trimming cost V 3 bases and J 5 bases; bases outside gene matches: 7. CDR3 bases: TGTGCCAGCAGTTTGGTAGGGACTAATCAAAACATTCAGTACTTC. Translating gives CASSLVGTNQNIQYF.

The V gene is TRBV6-2 or TRBV6-3, the J gene TRBJ2-1, with 8 bases identical to TRBD1. From germline, CDR1 is MNHEY and CDR2 SVGEGT. This CDR3 has 16 amino acids. V gave up 6 bases and J gave up 6 bases; unmatched junction bases: 13. CDR3 bases: TGTGCCAGCAGACCCACACCGGGACAGGCCCGCAATGAGCAGTTCTTC. Protein sequence: CASRPTPGQARNEQFF.

V is TRBV5-6 and J is TRBJ2-1, with 10 bases matching TRBD2. V gave up 3 bases and J gave up 0 bases; unmatched junction bases: 6. This CDR3 is built from 17 residues. Germline-derived CDR1 and CDR2 are SGHDT and YYEEEE. CDR3 bases: TGTGCCAGCAGCTACCGGACTAGCGGTTTCTCCTACAATGAGCAGTTCTTC. It specifies CASSYRTSGFSYNEQFF.

This clonotype was seen more than once but under ten times. The V call is TRBV7-8, the J call TRBJ2-1; D may correspond to TRBD1 or TRBD2 (5 bases each). Deletions cut 4 bases from V and 6 bases from J, with 10 bases between. Germline loops: CDR1 SGHVS, CDR2 FQNEAQ. The CDR3 extends over 13 amino acids. The CDR3 sequence is CASSSRDRNEQFF. In DNA form, the CDR3 reads TGTGCCAGCAGCTCCCGGGACCGCAATGAGCAGTTCTTC.

This clonotype was counted many times. Germline and junction disagree at one end, which may indicate a read error. The chain employs TRBV9 and TRBJ1-1; the match to TRBD1 covers 8 bases. In germline, CDR1 is SGDLS, CDR2 YYNGEE. This CDR3 has 14 amino acids. The CDR3 nucleotides read TGCGCCAGCAGCGTGGGACAGGCGAACACTGAAGCTTTCTTT. Translating it yields CASSVGQANTEAFF.

A few counts support this clonotype. The V and J genes are TRBV7-9 and TRBJ1-6; the match to TRBD1 covers 7 bases. Unmatched junction bases numbered 6, after V lost 2 bases and J lost 8 bases. The CDR3 loop spans 15 amino acids. Per germline, CDR1 SEHNR and CDR2 FQNEAQ (reference sequence). CDR3 amino acids: CASSLLQGRDSPLHF. CDR3 coding DNA: TGTGCCAGCAGCTTACTACAGGGGCGGGATTCACCCCTCCACTTT.

Only a few counts were recorded for this clonotype. The chain combines TRBV7-9 with TRBJ1-1; 7 positions agree with TRBD1. Per the germline V gene, CDR1 is SEHNR and CDR2 is FQNEAQ (reference sequence). Trimming at V came to 4 bases and at J to 7 bases, leaving 15 bases not matched to a gene. This CDR3 has 16 residues. This CDR3 reads CASSWNPDRPKLEAFF. CDR3 sequence (DNA): TGTGCCAGCAGCTGGAATCCGGACAGGCCCAAGCTTGAAGCTTTCTTT.

The chain carries TRBV6-2 or TRBV6-3 and TRBJ2-4, with 12 bases matching TRBD1. Germline V gene lookup returns CDR1 MNHEY and CDR2 SVGEGT. Trimming at V came to 8 bases and at J to 11 bases, leaving 4 bases not matched to a gene. The CDR3 covers 12 residues. The CDR3 spells CASHGTGGFQYF. CDR3 bases: TGTGCCAGCCATGGGACAGGGGGCTTTCAGTACTTC.

The rearrangement joins TRBV12-3 or TRBV12-4 to TRBJ2-1; tentative D call: TRBD1 (5 bases). The CDR3 consists of 13 residues. The V and J ends lost 7 bases and 4 bases respectively, with 11 bases between them. The CDR3 nucleotides read TGTGCCAGCACCGACGACAGATACAATGAGCAGTTCTTC. Protein: CASTDDRYNEQFF.

This clonotype turned up a few times. The chain links TRBV10-2 to TRBJ2-7; the match to TRBD1 covers 11 bases. The ends lost 5 bases at V and 12 bases at J; junction bases unmatched: 15. From germline, CDR1 is WSHSY and CDR2 SAAADI. This CDR3 has 15 residues. CDR3 nucleotide sequence: TGCGCCAGCAGTCGAGACCGGGACAGGGGGACTCGTGTGTACTTC. It yields the protein CASSRDRDRGTRVYF.

In its sample, this clonotype was seen a few times. CDR3 sequence: CASSLTGGRAYEQYF. CDR3 nucleotides: TGTGCCAGCAGTTTAACGGGAGGGAGGGCTTACGAGCAGTACTTC. V is TRBV12-3 or TRBV12-4 and J is TRBJ2-7; the match to TRBD2 covers 8 bases. The CDR3 is 15 amino acids. The ends lost 2 bases at V and 4 bases at J; junction bases unmatched: 7.

There are a few counts of this clonotype. This sequence joins TRBV21-1 and TRBJ2-2; TRBD2 was called by the table and not checked on the DNA. TRBV21-1 is shown as a pseudogene. CDR3 length: 21 residues. The CDR3 DNA reads as TGTGCCAGCAGCTTTTCCGGGACTAGCGGGACACATATAACGAACACCGGGGAGCTGTTTTTT. Encoded protein: CASSFSGTSGTHITNTGELFF.

The chain has TRBV10-2 and TRBJ2-1, with 12 bases lining up with TRBD2. Germline-derived CDR1 and CDR2 are WSHSY and SAAADI. The ends lost 6 bases at V and 8 bases at J; junction bases unmatched: 8. This CDR3 comprises 15 residues. Here the CDR3 reads CASRSTSGRKYEQFF. The CDR3 nucleotides read TGCGCCAGCAGGTCGACTAGCGGGAGAAAGTATGAGCAGTTCTTC.

This clonotype was seen a handful of times. This chain uses TRBV20-1 with TRBJ2-1; 11 nucleotides align to TRBD2. Per germline, CDR1 DFQATT and CDR2 SNEGSKA (reference sequence). This CDR3 has 13 residues. Here the CDR3 reads CGVTSGRTNEQFF. The CDR3 coding sequence is TGCGGGGTAACTAGCGGGAGAACGAATGAGCAGTTCTTC.

The rearrangement links TRBV24-1 to TRBJ1-3, with D perhaps TRBD1 (6 bases). CDR1 and CDR2 (germline): KGHDR, SFDVKD. The CDR3 covers 12 residues. The V end lost 11 bases, the J end lost 3 bases, and 10 bases lay between the germline ends. The CDR3 nucleotides are TGTGCCAGCGACAGGATTGGAAACACCATATATTTT. Translated, it gives CASDRIGNTIYF.

This clonotype was detected a few times. The genes are TRBV7-9 and TRBJ2-3; 7 nucleotides line up with TRBD2. CDR1 and CDR2 from the germline V gene are SEHNR and FQNEAQ (reference sequence). This CDR3 has 15 amino acids. Trimming at V came to 5 bases and at J to 3 bases, leaving 8 bases not matched to a gene. CDR3 protein: CASSGTSGETDTQYF. As DNA, the CDR3 is TGTGCCAGCAGCGGCACGAGCGGGGAAACAGATACGCAGTATTTT.